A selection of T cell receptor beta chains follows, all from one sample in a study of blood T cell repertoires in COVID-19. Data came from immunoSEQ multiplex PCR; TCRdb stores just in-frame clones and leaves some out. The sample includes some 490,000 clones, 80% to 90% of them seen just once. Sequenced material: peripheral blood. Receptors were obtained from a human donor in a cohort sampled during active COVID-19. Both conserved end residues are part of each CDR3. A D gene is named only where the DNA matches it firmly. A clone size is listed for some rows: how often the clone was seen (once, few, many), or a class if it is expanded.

TGTGCCACCGTACAGGGAAGGGAGCCCTACAATGAGCAGTTCTTC,CATVQGREPYNEQFF,TRBJ2-1,NA,NA,TRBV2
TGTGCCAGCAGATATAGCGGGGGAGATACGCAGTATTTT,CASRYSGGDTQYF,TRBJ2-3,NA,TRBD2,TRBV28
TGTGCCAGCAGCTTATGGCGCGGGGGGATCTATAATTCACCCCTCCACTTT,CASSLWRGGIYNSPLHF,TRBJ1-6,NA,NA,TRBV7-9
TGTGCCAGCAGTTTAGGCCCGATGAGGATGAATGAGCAGTTCTTC,CASSLGPMRMNEQFF,TRBJ2-1,NA,NA,TRBV27
TGTGCCAGCAGCACCCCCAGTAGGACAGGGGACCACGAGCAGTACTTC,CASSTPSRTGDHEQYF,TRBJ2-7,NA,TRBD1,TRBV5-4
TGTGCCAGCAGTTATTTACGGGGTCCAATCGGCTACACCTTC,CASSYLRGPIGYTF,TRBJ1-2,NA,NA,TRBV6-6
TGTGCCAGCAGCAAGGACAGGGTGGGCTCACCCCTCCACTTT,CASSKDRVGSPLHF,TRBJ1-6,NA,TRBD1,TRBV7-2
TGTGCCAGCAGCCTAGAGGGGGTACAGGACTCCTACAATGAGCAGTTCTTC,CASSLEGVQDSYNEQFF,TRBJ2-1,NA,NA,TRBV7-8
TGTGCCAGTAGTACCCTGACAGGGTCTTATAACGAGCAGTACTTC,CASSTLTGSYNEQYF,TRBJ2-7,NA,TRBD1,TRBV19
TGTGCCAGCAGCGCCCAGAACGAGGACACTGAAGCTTTCTTT,CASSAQNEDTEAFF,TRBJ1-1,NA,NA,TRBV9
TGTGCCACCAGTTCCCGGGGAGCTAATGAAAAACTGTTTTTT,CATSSRGANEKLFF,TRBJ1-4,many,NA,TRBV24-1
TGTGCCAGCAGTTCCACCTTACTAGAATCCAGTGAGCAGTTCTTC,CASSSTLLESSEQFF,TRBJ2-1,NA,NA,TRBV6-6
TGTGCCAGCAGTTTGGGGGCGAACACTGAAGCTTTCTTT,CASSLGANTEAFF,TRBJ1-1,few,NA,TRBV12-3/TRBV12-4
TGTGCCAGTAGCTCCCAGACTATATCCTACAATGAGCAGTTCTTC,CASSSQTISYNEQFF,TRBJ2-1,NA,NA,TRBV19
TGTGCCACCAGGCCGGGACAGGGTGCGGGAGAGACCCAGTACTTC,CATRPGQGAGETQYF,TRBJ2-5,once,TRBD1,TRBV24-1
TGTGCCAGCAGCTTTGAAACACAGCCCCAGCATTTT,CASSFETQPQHF,TRBJ1-5,NA,NA,TRBV5-4
TGCAGCGTTGAAGATCCAGCGGGAAAGAGCTCCTACAATGAGCAGTTCTTC,CSVEDPAGKSSYNEQFF,TRBJ2-1,NA,TRBD2,TRBV29-1
TGTGCCAGCGCCGGGACAGGGGGCTATTGGAACACTGAAGCTTTCTTT,CASAGTGGYWNTEAFF,TRBJ1-1,NA,TRBD1,TRBV28
TGCAGCGTTCAACGACAGTACAATGAGCAGTTCTTC,CSVQRQYNEQFF,TRBJ2-1,NA,NA,TRBV29-1
TGTGCCAGCAGCTTCGGACTAGCGGGTCCATTCAAGGAGACCCAGTACTTC,CASSFGLAGPFKETQYF,TRBJ2-5,NA,TRBD2,TRBV9
TGCGCCAGCAGCCAAGGGTTATCGGGAAGGACCGGGGAGCTGTTTTTT,CASSQGLSGRTGELFF,TRBJ2-2,NA,NA,TRBV4-3
TGTGCCACCAGTGATAGTCGTGGCAGCTATGGCTACACCTTC,CATSDSRGSYGYTF,TRBJ1-2,NA,NA,TRBV24-1
TGTGCCAGCAGCTCTCACTCGAATGAGCAGTTCTTC,CASSSHSNEQFF,TRBJ2-1,NA,NA,TRBV7-3
TGTGCCAGCTCACCGTCCCAGGGGGACATTCAGTACTTC,CASSPSQGDIQYF,TRBJ2-4,NA,TRBD1,TRBV18
TGTGCCAGCAGTTCCCGGACTACCGGCTCCTACAATGAGCAGTTCTTC,CASSSRTTGSYNEQFF,TRBJ2-1,NA,NA,TRBV28
TGTGCCAGCAGTCCGACTAGCGGGCAAGAGACCCAGTACTTC,CASSPTSGQETQYF,TRBJ2-5,NA,TRBD2,TRBV28
TGTGCCAGCAGCCAACAGGGGAGCGATGAAAAACTGTTTTTT,CASSQQGSDEKLFF,TRBJ1-4,NA,TRBD1,TRBV7-2
TGCAGTGCTAGTCCCAACCTTGGACAGTCCTCCTACGAGCAGTACTTC,CSASPNLGQSSYEQYF,TRBJ2-7,NA,NA,TRBV20-1
TGTGCCAGTACAGATTATAATTCACCCCTCCACTTT,CASTDYNSPLHF,TRBJ1-6,NA,NA,TRBV19
TGTGCCAGCAGGTCCGGGACTAGCGTAAACAATGAGCAGTTCTTC,CASRSGTSVNNEQFF,TRBJ2-1,NA,TRBD2,TRBV6-5
TGTGCCAGCAGCCTAGGACTAGCGGGAGACCGCACCGGGGAGCTGTTTTTT,CASSLGLAGDRTGELFF,TRBJ2-2,few,TRBD2,TRBV7-3